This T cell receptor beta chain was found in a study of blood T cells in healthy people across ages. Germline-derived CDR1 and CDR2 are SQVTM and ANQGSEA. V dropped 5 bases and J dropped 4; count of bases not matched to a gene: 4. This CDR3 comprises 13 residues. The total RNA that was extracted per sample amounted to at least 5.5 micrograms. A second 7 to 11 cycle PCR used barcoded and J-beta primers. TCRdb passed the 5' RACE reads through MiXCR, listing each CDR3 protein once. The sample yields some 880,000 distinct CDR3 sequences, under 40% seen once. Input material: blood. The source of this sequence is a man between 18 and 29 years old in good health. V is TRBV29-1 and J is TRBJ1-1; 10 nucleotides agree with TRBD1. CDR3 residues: CSVRQGASTEAFF. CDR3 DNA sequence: TGCAGCGTTAGACAGGGGGCAAGCACTGAAGCTTTCTTT. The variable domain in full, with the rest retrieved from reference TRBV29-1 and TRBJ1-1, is SAVISQKPSRDICQRGTSLTIQCQVDSQVTMMFWYRQQPGQSLTLIATANQGSEATYESGFVIDKFPISRPNLTFSTLTVSNMSPEDSSIYLCSVRQGASTEAFFGQGTRLTVV.